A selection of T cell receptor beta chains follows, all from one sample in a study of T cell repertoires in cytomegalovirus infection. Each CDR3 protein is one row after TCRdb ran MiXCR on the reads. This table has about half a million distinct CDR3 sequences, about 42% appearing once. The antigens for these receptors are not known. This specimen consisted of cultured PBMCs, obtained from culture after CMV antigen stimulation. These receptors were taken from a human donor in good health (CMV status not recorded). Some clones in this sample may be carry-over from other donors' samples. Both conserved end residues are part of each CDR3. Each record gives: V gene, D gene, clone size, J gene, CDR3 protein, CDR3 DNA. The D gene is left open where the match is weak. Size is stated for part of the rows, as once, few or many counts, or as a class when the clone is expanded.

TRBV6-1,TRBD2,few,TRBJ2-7,CASTNGAGAPEQYF,TGTGCCAGCACCAACGGAGCGGGAGCACCCGAGCAGTACTTC
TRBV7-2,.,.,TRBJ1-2,CASSHIKGDYGYTF,TGTGCCAGCAGCCATATTAAGGGGGACTATGGCTACACCTTC
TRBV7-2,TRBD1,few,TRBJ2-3,CASSRQGGTDTQYF,TGTGCCAGCAGCCGACAGGGAGGCACAGATACGCAGTATTTT
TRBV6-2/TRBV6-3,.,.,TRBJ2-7,CASSYSRSASSDEQYF,TGTGCCAGCAGTTACTCGAGATCGGCTAGCAGCGACGAGCAGTACTTC
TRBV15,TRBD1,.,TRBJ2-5,CATSRVGTAQETQYF,TGTGCCACCAGCAGAGTGGGGACAGCCCAAGAGACCCAGTACTTC
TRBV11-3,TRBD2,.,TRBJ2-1,CASSSSGGWNEQFF,TGTGCCAGCAGCTCAAGCGGGGGTTGGAATGAGCAGTTCTTC
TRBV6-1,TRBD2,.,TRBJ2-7,CASIFLASGSYEQYF,TGTGCCAGCATTTTTTTAGCTAGCGGCTCCTACGAGCAGTACTTC
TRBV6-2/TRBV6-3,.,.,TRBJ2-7,CASSYGRRDYEQYF,TGTGCCAGCAGTTACGGCAGGAGGGACTACGAGCAGTACTTC
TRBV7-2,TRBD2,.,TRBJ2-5,CASRPSSGGGGTQYF,TGTGCCAGCAGACCATCTAGCGGGGGGGGCGGGACCCAGTACTTC
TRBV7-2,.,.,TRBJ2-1,CASSPWSRAEQFF,TGTGCCAGCAGCCCTTGGTCGCGGGCTGAGCAGTTCTTC
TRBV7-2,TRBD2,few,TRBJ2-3,CASSSLTSGFDTQYF,TGTGCCAGCAGCTCCCTCACTAGCGGGTTCGATACGCAGTATTTT
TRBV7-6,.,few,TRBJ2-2,CASSTRGASNTGELFF,TGTGCCAGCAGCACCAGGGGGGCCTCGAACACCGGGGAGCTGTTTTTT
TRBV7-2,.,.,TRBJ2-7,CASSLEPQMIEQYF,TGTGCCAGCAGCTTAGAACCCCAAATGATCGAGCAGTACTTC
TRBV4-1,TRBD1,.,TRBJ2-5,CASSQGYRGPKETQYF,TGCGCCAGCAGCCAAGGGTACAGGGGACCGAAGGAGACCCAGTACTTC
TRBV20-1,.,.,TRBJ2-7,CSARDQGSTYEQYF,TGCAGTGCTAGAGATCAAGGCTCCACCTACGAGCAGTACTTC
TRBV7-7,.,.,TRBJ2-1,CASSPKGVGEQFF,TGTGCCAGCAGCCCCAAGGGGGTGGGTGAGCAGTTCTTC
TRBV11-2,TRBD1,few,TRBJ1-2,CASSFDRAGYTF,TGTGCCAGCAGTTTTGACAGGGCTGGCTACACCTTC
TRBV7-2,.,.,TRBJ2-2,CASSLEGWGELFF,TGTGCCAGCAGCTTGGAGGGTTGGGGGGAGCTGTTTTTT
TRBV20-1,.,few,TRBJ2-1,CSASGALTYNEQFF,TGCAGTGCTAGCGGCGCGCTCACCTACAATGAGCAGTTCTTC
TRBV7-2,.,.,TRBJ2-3,CASSRDWGTQYF,TGTGCCAGCAGCCGAGACTGGGGTACGCAGTATTTT
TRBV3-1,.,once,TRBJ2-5,CASSQSGLPEETQYF,TGTGCCAGCAGCCAGTCTGGACTCCCGGAGGAGACCCAGTACTTC
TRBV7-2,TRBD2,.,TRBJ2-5,CASSFRGGRGTQYF,TGTGCCAGCAGCTTCCGGGGGGGCCGTGGGACCCAGTACTTC
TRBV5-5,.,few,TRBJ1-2,CASSLEAVYGYTF,TGTGCCAGCAGCTTGGAAGCAGTCTATGGCTACACCTTC
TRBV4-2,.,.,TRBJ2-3,CASSLKRDTQYF,TGTGCCAGCAGCCTCAAAAGGGATACGCAGTATTTT
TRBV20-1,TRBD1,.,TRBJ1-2,CSAPNRGGYGYTF,TGCAGTGCTCCAAACAGGGGGGGCTATGGCTACACCTTC
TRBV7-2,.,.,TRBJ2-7,CASSWGRNYEEQYF,TGTGCCAGCAGCTGGGGACGGAACTACGAGGAGCAGTACTTC
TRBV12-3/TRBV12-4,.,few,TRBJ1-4,CASSWLKGGEKLFF,TGTGCCAGCAGTTGGTTGAAGGGGGGGGAAAAACTGTTTTTT
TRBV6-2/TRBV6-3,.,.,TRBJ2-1,CASSPRGGRGAGVPQFF,TGTGCCAGCAGTCCTAGGGGGGGACGCGGGGCGGGAGTCCCGCAGTTCTTC
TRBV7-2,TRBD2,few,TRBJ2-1,CATAPGGSYNEQFF,TGTGCCACCGCCCCGGGGGGCTCCTACAATGAGCAGTTCTTC
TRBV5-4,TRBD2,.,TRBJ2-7,CASSHPGGSSYEQYF,TGTGCCAGCAGTCACCCCGGGGGGAGCTCCTACGAGCAGTACTTC
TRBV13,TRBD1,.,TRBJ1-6,CASSAQFGQGKLHF,TGTGCCAGCAGCGCCCAGTTCGGACAGGGAAAACTCCACTTT
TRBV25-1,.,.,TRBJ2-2,CASSDSPGRTRNTGELFF,TGTGCCAGCAGTGACAGCCCAGGGAGGACACGGAACACCGGGGAGCTGTTTTTT
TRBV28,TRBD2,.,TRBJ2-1,CASSTIMLAGGYNEQFF,TGTGCCAGCAGCACAATTATGTTAGCGGGGGGCTACAATGAGCAGTTCTTC
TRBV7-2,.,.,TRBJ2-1,CASSLVGPSDEQFF,TGTGCCAGCAGCTTAGTTGGGCCCTCCGATGAGCAGTTCTTC
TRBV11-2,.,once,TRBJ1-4,CASSLRGDNEKLFF,TGTGCCAGCAGCCTGAGGGGGGATAATGAAAAACTGTTTTTT
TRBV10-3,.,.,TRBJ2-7,CAIRTASYEQYF,TGTGCCATCCGGACAGCCTCCTACGAGCAGTACTTC
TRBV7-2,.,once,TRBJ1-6,CASSLEGADSPLHF,TGTGCCAGCAGCTTAGAAGGGGCGGATTCACCCCTCCACTTT
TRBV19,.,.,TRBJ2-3,CASSIRWTADTQYF,TGTGCCAGTAGTATACGGTGGACTGCAGATACGCAGTATTTT
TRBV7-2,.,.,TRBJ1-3,CASSLAGFGNTIYF,TGTGCCAGCAGCTTAGCAGGGTTTGGAAACACCATATATTTT
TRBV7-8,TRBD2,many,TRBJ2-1,CASSLIGLAGGSSYNEQFF,TGTGCCAGCAGCTTAATCGGGCTAGCGGGAGGCAGCTCCTACAATGAGCAGTTCTTC
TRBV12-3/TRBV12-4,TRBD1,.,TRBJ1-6,CASSLNDRGLVSPLHF,TGTGCCAGCAGTTTAAACGACAGGGGGCTAGTTTCACCCCTCCACTTT
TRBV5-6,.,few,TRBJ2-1,CASRGHVYYNEQFF,TGTGCCAGTAGGGGACACGTCTACTACAATGAGCAGTTCTTC
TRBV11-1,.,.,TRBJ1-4,CASSISEPPPDEKLFF,TGTGCCAGCAGCATAAGCGAACCGCCACCGGACGAAAAACTGTTTTTT
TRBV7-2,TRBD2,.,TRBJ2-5,CASSLGGLAGLETQYF,TGTGCCAGCAGCTTAGGAGGACTAGCGGGACTTGAGACCCAGTACTTC
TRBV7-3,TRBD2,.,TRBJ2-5,CASSHLAGTSGTGQETQYF,TGTGCCAGCAGCCACCTCGCCGGGACTAGCGGGACCGGCCAAGAGACCCAGTACTTC